This T cell receptor (beta chain) was recovered during a study of regulatory T cells in long-lasting Graves disease. Construction of the TCR beta libraries employed iRepertoire HTBI primers in conjunction with Arm-PCR of CDR3 regions. TCRdb processed the multiplex PCR reads anew with MiXCR; each CDR3 protein has one entry. The sample shows 400,000 to 600,000 distinct CDR3 sequences, 20% to 25% of them seen only once. V lost 2 bases, J lost 6 bases, and 7 bases lay in between. The length of the CDR3 is 13 residues. Germline V gives CDR1 SGHVS, CDR2 FQNEAQ. Time point described: persistent/refractory GD, antithyroid drugs over 5 years with positive TRAb. Isolated PBMC RNA provided the starting material for the TCR library.

The TCR was taken from a female donor with Graves disease. J is TRBJ2-2 and V is TRBV7-8; D is unresolved. Sequenced here: peripheral blood mononuclear cells (PBMCs), sampled when the disease was refractory, from a patient treated with antithyroid drugs. The CDR3, as DNA: TGTGCCAGCAGCTTACAGAGCGCCGGGGAGCTGTTTTTT. As protein: CASSLQSAGELFF.